What follows are 23 T cell receptor beta chains derived from one specimen sequenced in a study of regulatory T cells in long-lasting Graves disease. Regarding time point: persistent/refractory GD, antithyroid drugs over 5 years with positive TRAb. With RNA extracted from PBMCs as input, the TCR library was made. Arm-PCR of CDR3 regions and iRepertoire HTBI primers were the basis on which TCR beta libraries were built. TCRdb independently ran MiXCR on the multiplex PCR reads; one entry per CDR3 protein. The data show roughly 400,000 distinct CDR3 sequences, 21% seen once. The specimen was peripheral blood mononuclear cells (PBMCs), collected when the disease was refractory, from a patient treated with antithyroid drugs. These receptors came from a female donor with Graves disease.

This clonotype came up many times. This chain links TRBV28 with TRBJ2-7; 8 bases map to TRBD2. CDR3 length: 15 residues. Trimming removed 4 bases from V and 0 bases from J; junction bases left unmatched: 5. The germline gives CDR1 MDHEN, CDR2 SYDVKM. Written as DNA, the CDR3 is TGTGCCAGCAGTTATGCGGGAGGACCCTCCTACGAGCAGTACTTC. Its translation is CASSYAGGPSYEQYF.

This clonotype has just a few counts. The chain is built from TRBV3-1 and TRBJ2-7, with D perhaps TRBD2 (7 bases). The CDR3 is 15 residues long. Germline CDR1 is LGHDT and CDR2 is YNNKEL (reference sequence). The V end was cut by 0 bases, the J end by 7 bases, with 16 bases between. The CDR3 sequence: CASSQDSRGAGEQYF. DNA of the CDR3: TGTGCCAGCAGCCAAGATTCTCGGGGGGCTGGGGAGCAGTACTTC.

In this sample, this clonotype turned up many times. V usage is TRBV28 and J usage is TRBJ1-1; no clear D gene. This CDR3 has 13 amino acids. Germline values: CDR1 MDHEN, CDR2 SYDVKM. Trimming pared 3 bases from V and 10 bases from J, leaving 15 bases between. For the CDR3, the DNA is TGTGCCAGCAGTTTTCCCCAGGACGGCGGAGCTTTCTTT. Amino acids: CASSFPQDGGAFF.

Comments on this clonotype: It differs at one base from a far larger clone, so likely a read error. This CDR3 fails to terminate in the conserved phenylalanine or tryptophan, so it likely reflects a read error. The chain links TRBV6-2 or TRBV6-3 to TRBJ1-5, with D maybe TRBD1 (6 bases). The CDR3 extends over 15 amino acids. Trimming left V 2 bases short and J 3 bases short, with 11 bases between. Looked up from germline, CDR1 is MNHEY and CDR2 is SVGEGT. In DNA, the CDR3 is TGTGCCAGCAGTTACGGAGGACAGTACAATCAGCCCCAGCATTCT. It is translated as CASSYGGQYNQPQHS.

This clonotype was found a few times. The chain is built from TRBV18 and TRBJ2-5, with TRBD1 as a possible D gene (6 bases). Trimming cost V 3 bases and J 9 bases, with 11 bases left between them. CDR1 KGHSH and CDR2 LQKENI come from the germline V gene. This CDR3 is built from 12 residues. This chain's CDR3 is CASSPDSEAQYF. CDR3 nucleotide sequence: TGTGCCAGCTCACCGGACAGTGAGGCCCAGTACTTC.

This clonotype occurred a few times. The gene calls are TRBV18 and TRBJ2-5; the D is unclear. The germline V gene has CDR1 KGHSH and CDR2 LQKENI. There are 14 residues in the CDR3. V was shortened by 3 bases and J by 0 bases, with 8 bases between the two germline ends. CDR3 bases: TGTGCCAGCTCACCCCTGAGGCACCAAGAGACCCAGTACTTC. Translation gives CASSPLRHQETQYF.

In this sample, this clonotype turned up many times. The gene calls are TRBV2 and TRBJ1-2; 7 bases map to TRBD1. This CDR3 is built from 14 residues. Per the germline V gene, CDR1 is SNHLY and CDR2 is FYNNEI. V lost 6 bases and J lost 3; bases outside the gene matches: 7. The CDR3 DNA follows: TGTGCCAGCAGCGACACCGGGACAGACTATGGCTACACCTTC. It translates to CASSDTGTDYGYTF.

This clonotype was counted many times. V and J are TRBV2 and TRBJ2-5; 11 nucleotides align to TRBD1. In germline, CDR1 is SNHLY, CDR2 FYNNEI. J gave up 4 bases and V 6 bases, and 7 bases lay outside the gene matches. The CDR3 is made up of 15 amino acids. The CDR3 sequence: CASSEWTGGVETQYF. The CDR3 region has the DNA TGTGCCAGCAGCGAATGGACAGGGGGCGTAGAGACCCAGTACTTC.

This clonotype was counted many times. V usage is TRBV28 and J usage is TRBJ2-3; 7 nucleotides align to TRBD2. Germline lookup yields CDR1 MDHEN and CDR2 SYDVKM. This CDR3 comprises 15 residues. V trimming: 3 bases; J trimming: 6 bases; junction bases outside the gene matches: 9. CDR3 coding DNA: TGTGCCAGCAGTTTGATTCCAGCGGGGAGGGATACGCAGTATTTT. Encoded protein: CASSLIPAGRDTQYF.

This clonotype appeared a few times. This chain links TRBV5-1 with TRBJ2-5; 16 bases agree with TRBD2. The CDR3 covers 16 residues. The ends lost 4 bases at V and 5 bases at J; junction bases unmatched: 5. The germline CDR1 and CDR2 sequences are SGHRS and YFSETQ. CDR3 residues: CASSGGTSGRDETQYF. The CDR3 nucleotides read TGCGCCAGCAGCGGAGGGACTAGCGGGAGGGATGAGACCCAGTACTTC.

This clonotype has a handful of counts. J is TRBJ1-2 and V is TRBV3-1; 7 bases align to TRBD1. Unmatched junction bases numbered 7, after V lost 3 bases and J lost 3 bases. The CDR3 extends over 15 amino acids. Germline V gives CDR1 LGHDT, CDR2 YNNKEL (reference sequence). CDR3 in amino acids: CASSHDRQGDYGYTF. CDR3 in DNA: TGTGCCAGCAGCCACGACAGACAGGGAGACTATGGCTACACCTTC.

In this sample, this clonotype turned up many times. This rearrangement joins TRBV30 to TRBJ1-2; no reliable D call. The CDR3 loop spans 13 amino acids. Germline V lookup: CDR1 GTSNPN, CDR2 SVGIG (reference sequence). The V end was cut by 0 bases, the J end by 6 bases, with 11 bases between. The CDR3: CAWSVRRRDGYTF. The CDR3 DNA reads TGTGCCTGGAGTGTACGAAGGCGTGATGGCTACACCTTC. Full variable domain (outside the CDR3, taken from reference TRBV30 and TRBJ1-2): SQTIHQWPATLVQPVGSPLSLECTVEGTSNPNLYWYRQAAGRGLQLLFYSVGIGQISSEVPQNLSASRPQDRQFILSSKKLLLSDSGFYLCAWSVRRRDGYTFGSGTRLTVV.

This clonotype showed up many times. The rearrangement uses TRBV28 and TRBJ1-2; D not certain. The CDR3 is 15 residues long. Between the trimmed V and J ends, which lost 7 bases and 2 bases, there was a span of 17 bases. The germline V gene has CDR1 MDHEN and CDR2 SYDVKM. The CDR3, as DNA: TGTGCCAGCACCGACCCACGGCCAGGCAACTATGGCTACACCTTC. This translates into CASTDPRPGNYGYTF.

This clonotype occurred many times. This rearrangement joins TRBV30 to TRBJ2-5, with 10 bases aligning to TRBD1. With 5 bases clipped from V and 3 bases from J, the junction kept 6 bases outside the gene matches. The germline gives CDR1 GTSNPN, CDR2 SVGIG (reference sequence). The CDR3 has 14 amino acids. This chain's CDR3 is CAWLRQGAKETQYF. CDR3 sequence (DNA): TGTGCCTGGCTCAGACAGGGGGCGAAAGAGACCCAGTACTTC.

This clonotype was counted ten times or more. The chain employs TRBV2 and TRBJ1-2; 8 nucleotides line up with TRBD1. The V gene's germline CDR1 is SNHLY and CDR2 FYNNEI. The length of the CDR3 is 15 residues. The V and J ends lost 4 bases and 4 bases, in that order; junction bases with no gene match: 8. DNA for the CDR3: TGTGCCAGCAGTGTGAGGACAGGGAGATTCTATGGCTACACCTTC. The encoded protein is CASSVRTGRFYGYTF.

In this sample, this clonotype turned up many times. The rearrangement joins TRBV20-1 to TRBJ2-1, with D possibly TRBD2 on 5 matching bases. Germline loops: CDR1 DFQATT, CDR2 SNEGSKA (reference sequence). V dropped 6 bases and J dropped 0 bases, with 15 bases sitting between them. This CDR3 region has 15 residues. The CDR3 region is CSAQIAYSSYNEQFF. CDR3 in DNA: TGCAGTGCCCAGATAGCGTACAGCTCCTACAATGAGCAGTTCTTC.

This clonotype was counted at least ten times. CDR3 DNA sequence: TGTGCCAGCAGTTTGGCGGCGGCCCAAGAGACCCAGTACTTC. Amino acids: CASSLAAAQETQYF. The chain is built from TRBV7-9 and TRBJ2-5; no definite D call. The V gene lost 6 bases and the J gene lost 1 base, with 12 bases spanning the gap. The V gene's germline CDR1 is SEHNR and CDR2 FQNEAQ (reference sequence). CDR3 length: 14 amino acids.

CDR3 DNA: TGTGCCAGCAGTGTCCTTGGATCCGGGGGCAGGAGCTATAGCAATCAGCCCCAGCATTTT. It yields the protein CASSVLGSGGRSYSNQPQHF. V and J are TRBV2 and TRBJ1-5, with D possibly matching TRBD1 (6 bases). V was clipped by 4 bases and J by 0 bases, with 25 bases between them. CDR1 is SNHLY, CDR2 FYNNEI, per germline. The CDR3 length is 20 residues.

In its sample, this clonotype was seen many times. The chain links TRBV5-5 to TRBJ2-2; tentatively, D is TRBD2 (6 bases). CDR1 is SGHKS, CDR2 YYEKEE, per germline (reference sequence). The CDR3 contains 15 residues. The V end was cut by 7 bases, the J end by 0 bases, with 13 bases between. The CDR3 nucleotides are TGTGCCAGCGTTGCGGGACGGACGAACACCGGGGAGCTGTTTTTT. Its protein product is CASVAGRTNTGELFF.

There are many counts of this clonotype. The chain combines TRBV28 with TRBJ1-6; TRBD1 might be the D (5 bases). V was shortened by 6 bases and J by 7 bases, with 13 bases between the two germline ends. Germline assignment: CDR1 MDHEN and CDR2 SYDVKM. CDR3 length: 14 residues. CDR3: CASREWDSNSPLHF. As DNA, the CDR3 is TGTGCCAGCAGGGAGTGGGACTCAAATTCACCCCTCCACTTT.

This clonotype was seen ten or more times. CDR3 sequence (DNA): TGTGCCAGCAGCTTAAGTACAGGCAATCAGCCCCAGCATTTT. Protein product: CASSLSTGNQPQHF. This sequence joins TRBV11-2 and TRBJ1-5, with no clear D. V lost 2 bases to trimming and J lost 2 bases, with 7 bases between them. CDR3 length equals 14 residues. The germline V gene encodes CDR1 SGHAT and CDR2 FQNNGV. The variable domain in full, completed from reference TRBV11-2 and TRBJ1-5, reads EAGVAQSPRYKIIEKRQSVAFWCNPISGHATLYWYQQILGQGPKLLIQFQNNGVVDDSQLPKDRFSAERLKGVDSTLKIQPAKLEDSAVYLCASSLSTGNQPQHFGDGTRLSIL.

This clonotype has at least ten counts. The V and J genes are TRBV6-9 and TRBJ2-5; D may correspond to TRBD1 or TRBD2 (6 bases each). V was pared by 3 bases and J by 1 base, with 15 bases between. The germline V gene encodes CDR1 MNHGY and CDR2 SVAAGI. The CDR3 length is 16 residues. The DNA for the CDR3 is TGTGCCAGCAGTTACCCCGCGGGACACGTCCAAGAGACCCAGTACTTC. It specifies CASSYPAGHVQETQYF.

Concerning this clonotype: This sequence may be a read error, since a much larger clone differs from it by one base. V usage is TRBV6-5 and J usage is TRBJ2-2; weak D call: TRBD2 (6 bases). The CDR3 contains 15 residues. CDR1 and CDR2 (germline): MNHEY, SVGAGI. For the CDR3, the DNA is TGTGCCAGCAGTTACGGCGGGACGAACACCGGGGAGCTGGTTTTT. It codes for CASSYGGTNTGELVF.